One and the same sample provided the 28 T cell receptor beta chains below, sequenced in a study of PD-1 blockade in mismatch repair-deficient tumors. Produced via immunoSEQ multiplex PCR; TCRdb's table is partial and in-frame only. Here the sample spans some 130,000 clones, about nine tenths being singletons. The sample here was peripheral blood, taken approximately 72 weeks after starting pembrolizumab. All receptors derive from an adult with mismatch repair-deficient cancer.

The gene calls are TRBV29-1 and TRBJ2-7; 7 bases line up with TRBD2. Germline V lookup: CDR1 SQVTM, CDR2 ANQGSEA. V lost 5 bases, J lost 1 base, and 8 bases stayed unmatched. This CDR3 comprises 14 residues. The CDR3 DNA reads as TGCAGCGTTAGGGGAGGGAAAAATTCCTACGAGCAGTACTTC. Protein: CSVRGGKNSYEQYF.

The chain employs TRBV28 and TRBJ2-7, with D hard to call. Germline V gene data show CDR1 as MDHEN and CDR2 as SYDVKM. The CDR3 sequence is 11 residues long. V lost 8 bases and J 0 bases, leaving 5 bases between the germline ends. CDR3 bases: TGTGCCAGCGGCGTCTCCTACGAGCAGTACTTC. Protein sequence: CASGVSYEQYF. Full variable domain (remainder filled in from reference TRBV28 and TRBJ2-7): DVKVTQSSRYLVKRTGEKVFLECVQDMDHENMFWYRQDPGLGLRLIYFSYDVKMKEKGDIPEGYSVSREKKERFSLILESASTNQTSMYLCASGVSYEQYFGPGTRLTVT.

The V gene is TRBV5-5, the J gene TRBJ1-2; 8 nucleotides line up with TRBD1. V was clipped by 4 bases and J by 4 bases; unmatched bases: 3. CDR1 is SGHKS, CDR2 YYEKEE, per germline (reference sequence). There are 13 residues in the CDR3. This CDR3 is CASSTGQGYGYTF. In nucleotides, the CDR3 is TGTGCCAGCAGCACTGGACAGGGCTATGGCTACACCTTC.

This clone has just a few counts. CDR3 sequence (DNA): TGTGCCAGCAGCTCCGGGACTAGCGGGAGTTTAGAGCAGTACTTC. Translated, it gives CASSSGTSGSLEQYF. The V and J genes are TRBV5-4 and TRBJ2-7; TRBD2 agrees at 14 bases. V gave up 3 bases and J gave up 7 bases; unmatched junction bases: 6. The CDR3 length is 15 residues. CDR1 and CDR2 (germline): SGHNT, YYREEE (reference sequence).

The J gene is TRBJ2-7, the V gene TRBV4-2, with D perhaps TRBD1 or TRBD2 (5 bases each). V was cut by 4 bases and J by 3 bases, with 22 bases left in between. The germline V gene encodes CDR1 LGHNA and CDR2 YNFKEQ. The CDR3 has 17 residues. The CDR3 is CASSLQSGTALDYEQYF. DNA of the CDR3: TGTGCCAGCAGCCTGCAGTCCGGGACCGCTCTGGACTACGAGCAGTACTTC.

The J gene is TRBJ1-2, the V gene TRBV30, with D maybe TRBD1 (5 bases). Germline CDR1 is GTSNPN and CDR2 is SVGIG (reference sequence). This CDR3 has 12 amino acids. V lost 4 bases and J 8 bases, leaving 14 bases between the germline ends. The chain's CDR3 is CAWNGGIGGYTF. CDR3 DNA sequence: TGTGCCTGGAATGGGGGGATAGGGGGCTACACCTTC.

The chain combines TRBV18 with TRBJ2-5; D call uncertain. The CDR3 extends over 18 amino acids. The V end was cut by 3 bases, the J end by 0 bases, with 20 bases between. CDR1 is KGHSH and CDR2 is LQKENI in the germline V gene. CDR3 nucleotides: TGTGCCAGCTCACCGGAAGCGAGAATTGGGCGCTACCAAGAGACCCAGTACTTC. Amino acids: CASSPEARIGRYQETQYF.

The chain has TRBV27 and TRBJ2-7, with TRBD1 matching over 7 bases. Trimming at V came to 5 bases and at J to 7 bases, leaving 8 bases not matched to a gene. Per germline, CDR1 MNHEY and CDR2 SMNVEV (reference sequence). The CDR3 spans 13 residues. CDR3 coding DNA: TGTGCCAGCAGTCATCTACAGGGGCTTGAGCAGTACTTC. It is translated as CASSHLQGLEQYF.

The rearrangement links TRBV7-9 to TRBJ1-2, with no clear D. CDR1 is SEHNR, CDR2 FQNEAQ, per germline (reference sequence). The length of the CDR3 is 13 residues. Trimming took 2 bases from V and 3 from J, leaving 7 bases between them. The CDR3 DNA reads as TGTGCCAGCAGCTTATATGCGGACTATGGCTACACCTTC. It codes for CASSLYADYGYTF.

The CDR3 reads CASSYRGREKKNNEQFF. The CDR3 region has the DNA TGTGCCAGCAGCTACCGGGGGCGGGAGAAAAAAAACAATGAGCAGTTCTTC. This chain uses TRBV7-9 with TRBJ2-1; D is possibly TRBD2 (7 bases). The V end lost 4 bases, the J end lost 5 bases, and 21 bases lay between the germline ends. This CDR3 has 17 amino acids. The V gene's germline CDR1 is SEHNR and CDR2 FQNEAQ (reference sequence).

The rearrangement links TRBV30 to TRBJ1-2, with D unresolved. V shed 3 bases and J shed 3 bases, with 14 bases lying between them. Germline values: CDR1 GTSNPN, CDR2 SVGIG (reference sequence). There are 14 residues in the CDR3. DNA of the CDR3: TGTGCCTGGAGACCCTTCACGGCGGACTATGGCTACACCTTC. The encoded protein is CAWRPFTADYGYTF.

The gene calls are TRBV5-1 and TRBJ2-7; D is unclear. The length of the CDR3 is 14 residues. V lost 0 bases and J 0 bases, leaving 7 bases between the germline ends. CDR1 is SGHRS, CDR2 YFSETQ, per germline. The CDR3 spells CASSLAVISYEQYF. The CDR3 DNA sequence: TGCGCCAGCAGCTTGGCCGTTATCTCCTACGAGCAGTACTTC.

The chain recombines TRBV20-1 with TRBJ1-2, with D hard to call. The CDR3 length is 10 residues. Trimming removed 4 bases from V and 6 bases from J, with 6 bases in between. CDR1 and CDR2 from the germline V gene are DFQATT and SNEGSKA (reference sequence). The CDR3 DNA reads TGCAGTGCTACTTCACATGGCTACACCTTC. Translating gives CSATSHGYTF.

The CDR3 DNA follows: TGCGCCAGCAGCTTGTGGACAGGGGGGGTAGATACGCAGTATTTT. This codes for CASSLWTGGVDTQYF. The chain has TRBV5-1 and TRBJ2-3, with TRBD1 identical over 10 bases. V dropped 1 base and J dropped 5; count of bases not matched to a gene: 4. The length of the CDR3 is 15 residues. Looked up from germline, CDR1 is SGHRS and CDR2 is YFSETQ.

The V gene is TRBV21-1, the J gene TRBJ1-5. TRBV21-1 is described as a pseudogene. This CDR3 is built from 17 residues. CDR3 DNA: TGTGCCAGCAGCAACCGGGACTTTTCAACAGGAAATCAGCCCCAGCATTTT. Translation gives CASSNRDFSTGNQPQHF.

The V gene is TRBV4-1, the J gene TRBJ1-5; 10 nucleotides line up with TRBD1. After removal of 1 base from V and 8 bases from J, the junction contained 5 bases not matched to a gene. This CDR3 region has 15 residues. The V gene's germline CDR1 is MGHRA and CDR2 YSYEKL. This CDR3 reads CASSQGRQGAEPQHF. DNA for the CDR3: TGCGCCAGCAGCCAAGGAAGACAGGGGGCGGAGCCCCAGCATTTT.

This chain connects TRBV5-5 to TRBJ2-1; D is uncertain. This CDR3 spans 15 amino acids. Germline assignment: CDR1 SGHKS and CDR2 YYEKEE (reference sequence). V dropped 0 bases and J dropped 0 bases, with 7 bases sitting between them. CDR3 loop: CASSLVQSSYNEQFF. The CDR3 bases are TGTGCCAGCAGCTTGGTGCAGAGCTCCTACAATGAGCAGTTCTTC. Together with reference TRBV5-5 and TRBJ2-1, the CDR3 gives the full variable domain: DAGVTQSPTHLIKTRGQQVTLRCSPISGHKSVSWYQQVLGQGPQFIFQYYEKEERGRGNFPDRFSARQFPNYSSELNVNALLLGDSALYLCASSLVQSSYNEQFFGPGTRLTVL.

The chain is built from TRBV4-1 and TRBJ2-5; weak D call: TRBD1 (6 bases). Germline assignment: CDR1 MGHRA and CDR2 YSYEKL. The V and J ends lost 1 base and 2 bases respectively, with 8 bases between them. The CDR3 is 14 amino acids. Here the CDR3 DNA reads TGCGCCAGCAGCCAAGTCCAGGGGCAAGAGACCCAGTACTTC. This encodes CASSQVQGQETQYF.

The J gene is TRBJ1-5, the V gene TRBV11-2, with D uncertain. CDR3 length equals 15 residues. The germline V and J ends were trimmed by 3 bases and 4 bases, with 13 bases remaining between them. Germline CDR1 reads SGHAT; CDR2 reads FQNNGV. CDR3 residues: CASSLVAGDNQPQHF. DNA for the CDR3: TGTGCCAGCAGCTTGGTGGCAGGAGATAATCAGCCCCAGCATTTT.

The gene calls are TRBV7-6 and TRBJ2-6, with no clear D. From germline, CDR1 is SGHVS and CDR2 FNYEAQ. Trimming cost V 2 bases and J 1 base, with 6 bases left between them. The CDR3 runs to 15 residues. CDR3 loop: CASSLLGSGANVLTF. CDR3 nucleotides: TGTGCCAGCAGCTTATTAGGTTCTGGGGCCAACGTCCTGACTTTC.

There are a few counts of this clone. The V call is TRBV19, the J call TRBJ1-2, with 9 bases fitting TRBD1. The CDR3 length is 14 residues. Losses at the gene ends were 9 bases for V and 7 bases for J; bases not matched to a gene: 12. Germline CDR1 reads LNHDA; CDR2 reads SQIVND (reference sequence). CDR3 in DNA: TGTGCCAGCACCCGGGACAGGGACGACTCTGGCTACACCTTC. It specifies CASTRDRDDSGYTF.

This chain links TRBV29-1 with TRBJ2-2; weak D call: TRBD2 (5 bases). This CDR3 is built from 13 residues. Trimming cost V 4 bases and J 3 bases, with 9 bases left between them. The germline V gene has CDR1 SQVTM and CDR2 ANQGSEA. CDR3 sequence (DNA): TGCAGCGTTGTAAGAGGGCACACCGGGGAGCTGTTTTTT. Protein sequence: CSVVRGHTGELFF.

The chain has TRBV11-2 and TRBJ2-5; 7 bases match TRBD1. The CDR3 runs 14 residues. Germline V gene lookup returns CDR1 SGHAT and CDR2 FQNNGV. V dropped 5 bases and J dropped 5; count of bases not matched to a gene: 8. The CDR3 here is CASSIGQVGETQYF. The CDR3 coding sequence is TGTGCCAGCAGCATCGGACAGGTGGGGGAGACCCAGTACTTC.

The chain uses TRBV5-1 and TRBJ2-1, with 7 positions matching TRBD2. CDR3 length: 18 amino acids. The junction had 13 bases not matched to a gene; V was cut back by 4 bases and J by 0 bases. Germline assignment: CDR1 SGHRS and CDR2 YFSETQ. The chain's CDR3 is CASSLDYTSVGSYNEQFF. The DNA of the CDR3 is TGCGCCAGCAGCCTGGACTACACTAGCGTCGGCTCCTACAATGAGCAGTTCTTC.

In regard to this clone: This CDR3 is also generated by other DNA sequences in the sample. This chain connects TRBV27 to TRBJ2-2; no definite D call. CDR1 is MNHEY, CDR2 SMNVEV, per germline (reference sequence). Trimming removed 5 bases at V and 4 bases at J, with 5 bases between. The CDR3 consists of 12 residues. For the CDR3, the DNA is TGTGCCAGCAGTCCCTCCACCGGGGAGCTGTTTTTT. Its translation: CASSPSTGELFF.

The table lists this clone with a count of one. The chain uses TRBV7-6 and TRBJ2-5, with a possible D match to TRBD2 (5 bases). The germline CDR1 and CDR2 sequences are SGHVS and FNYEAQ. Trimming took off 2 bases at V and 4 bases at J, with 5 bases between the two ends. CDR3 length: 12 residues. The CDR3 nucleotides read TGTGCCAGCAGCTTACGGGGAGAGACCCAGTACTTC. Translation gives CASSLRGETQYF.

This clone was seen only once. The rearrangement joins TRBV9 to TRBJ2-1; TRBD2 aligns across 11 bases. Germline CDR1 is SGDLS and CDR2 is YYNGEE. J gave up 3 bases and V 2 bases, and 4 bases lay outside the gene matches. CDR3 size: 16 residues. The CDR3 bases are TGTGCCAGCAGCGTGGGTGGGACTAGCGGCTACAATGAGCAGTTCTTC. As protein: CASSVGGTSGYNEQFF.

In DNA form, the CDR3 reads TGTGCCAGCAGCGCTTGGATAGACACCCCAGGCTACGAGCAGTACTTC. This sequence encodes CASSAWIDTPGYEQYF. This chain uses TRBV5-6 with TRBJ2-7; no definite D call. Trimming left V 4 bases short and J 3 bases short, with 20 bases between. The CDR3 contains 16 residues. CDR1 is SGHDT and CDR2 is YYEEEE in the germline V gene.